This T cell receptor beta chain was sequenced for a study of beta chain features in type 1 diabetes. As for the study in general: In all, approximately 110 million sorted cells from all samples were analyzed.

CDR1 and CDR2 (germline): MDHEN, SYDVKM. The CDR3 loop spans 12 amino acids. The V end was cut by 7 bases, the J end by 1 base, with 7 bases between. Study conclusions and caveats: Researchers report that Type 1 diabetes patients had moderately but significantly shorter TCRB CDR3s across all four CD4+ subsets. Fewer insertions but more deletions were seen at VDJ junctions in type 1 diabetes patients. The study found that naive, central memory and Treg TCRB repertoires appeared more similar in patients than in healthy donors.

Of note for this clone: Its antigen remains unidentified.

Every bit of the isolated RNA underwent reverse transcription, so sequencing read expressed TCRB transcripts. This table comes from immunoSEQ multiplex PCR, and its TCRdb copy is limited to in-frame clones, with some not included. The sample records about 390,000 clones, over 8.5% being singletons. A single heparinised draw of roughly 0.11 L on average was taken per donor. Sample: central memory CD4+ T cells from blood. This clonotype originated in a man aged 25 to 40 with type 1 diabetes. The rearrangement joins TRBV28 to TRBJ2-5; D not resolved. CDR3 bases: TGTGCCAGCAATGCAGTCCAAGAGACCCAGTACTTC. Translating it yields CASNAVQETQYF.